Following are 13 T cell receptor beta chains from one sample sequenced in a study of blood T cells in healthy people across ages. A second about 6 to 11 cycle PCR used barcoded and J-beta primers. Each CDR3 protein gets one entry after TCRdb re-called the 5' RACE reads with MiXCR. Of around 1,800,000 distinct CDR3 sequences listed, approximately 39% were seen once; the top ten hold 23%. The sequenced sample was blood. Receptors originate from a human donor in good health.

The V gene is TRBV6-2 or TRBV6-3, the J gene TRBJ1-1; D may be TRBD1 (5 bases). Germline V gives CDR1 MNHEY, CDR2 SVGEGT. V gave up 8 bases and J gave up 6 bases, with 16 bases separating them. This CDR3 contains 13 residues. In nucleotides, the CDR3 is TGTGCCAGCGGCCTAACAGGCTGCTCTGAAGCTTTCTTT. Protein sequence: CASGLTGCSEAFF.

The chain combines TRBV7-2 with TRBJ2-7; 10 bases fit TRBD1. Germline CDR1 and CDR2: SGHTA and FQGNSA. The CDR3 spans 18 residues. Losses at the gene ends were 1 base for V and 0 bases for J; bases not matched to a gene: 9. CDR3 region: CASSLETGGWTSSYEQYF. Written as DNA, the CDR3 is TGTGCCAGCAGCTTAGAGACAGGGGGCTGGACTTCCTCCTACGAGCAGTACTTC.

This clonotype was picked up a small number of times. The chain is built from TRBV28 and TRBJ2-1, with 8 bases lining up with TRBD2. The CDR3 sequence is 16 residues long. CDR1 is MDHEN, CDR2 SYDVKM, per germline. With 6 bases clipped from V and 0 bases from J, the junction kept 7 bases outside the gene matches. This CDR3 is CASSPQRESSYNEQFF. CDR3 sequence (DNA): TGTGCCAGCAGCCCTCAGCGGGAGAGCTCCTACAATGAGCAGTTCTTC.

This clonotype was observed a handful of times. This chain uses TRBV7-2 with TRBJ2-5; no definite D call. V was clipped by 1 base and J by 4 bases, with 10 bases between them. Germline V gene data show CDR1 as SGHTA and CDR2 as FQGNSA. The CDR3 is 14 residues long. CDR3 nucleotide sequence: TGTGCCAGCAGCTTAGGGCTGGATGGAGAGACCCAGTACTTC. It specifies CASSLGLDGETQYF.

The chain joins TRBV10-3 to TRBJ2-1, with 12 bases matching TRBD1. The V gene end was trimmed by 3 bases and the J gene end by 5 bases; junction bases not matched to a gene: 5. The CDR3 is 16 residues long. CDR1 and CDR2 (germline): ENHRY, SYGVKD. CDR3 DNA sequence: TGTGCCATCAGTGAAGGGACAGGGGGCTCTAACAATGAGCAGTTCTTC. Translation: CAISEGTGGSNNEQFF.

About this clonotype itself: A single base separates this from a much larger clone, so it may be a read error. The rearrangement links TRBV7-9 to TRBJ2-1; 8 bases are shared with TRBD1. The J call is uncertain, as TRBJ2-7 better fits the DNA end. The CDR3 covers 13 residues. Per the germline V gene, CDR1 is SEHNR and CDR2 is FQNEAQ (reference sequence). In DNA form, the CDR3 reads TGTGCCAGCAGCAAGACAGGGGACTACGAGCAGTACTTC. This encodes CASSKTGDYEQYF.

The chain links TRBV6-2 or TRBV6-3 to TRBJ2-4, with a tentative D call TRBD2 (6 bases). The germline V gene encodes CDR1 MNHEY and CDR2 SVGEGT. This CDR3 region has 18 residues. Trimming pared 0 bases from V and 13 bases from J, leaving 28 bases between. CDR3 sequence (DNA): TGTGCCAGCAGTTACTCACCAGGTCGGCTAGGAGGGATTCGCAAGCAGTACTTC. Encoded protein: CASSYSPGRLGGIRKQYF.

This chain uses TRBV7-9 with TRBJ2-5; 7 bases line up with TRBD1. With the DNA end fitting TRBJ2-7 better, the J assignment may be wrong. Per the germline V gene, CDR1 is SEHNR and CDR2 is FQNEAQ (reference sequence). The CDR3 length is 14 residues. CDR3 DNA: TGTGCCAGTCTCGGTGGACAGGTTGATAGCGAGCAGTACTTC. This sequence encodes CASLGGQVDSEQYF.

The CDR3 sequence: CASSTPGQGFSEAFF. The CDR3 DNA sequence: TGTGCCAGCAGTACCCCGGGACAGGGGTTCTCTGAAGCTTTCTTT. The chain has TRBV6-2 or TRBV6-3 and TRBJ1-1; 10 bases match TRBD1. The CDR3 runs to 15 residues. Germline assignment: CDR1 MNHEY and CDR2 SVGEGT. Trimming cost V 5 bases and J 6 bases; bases outside gene matches: 9.

This clonotype was seen only a few times. V and J are TRBV13 and TRBJ1-1; the D gene is possibly TRBD1 (5 bases). From germline, CDR1 is PRHDT and CDR2 FYEKMQ (reference sequence). V was trimmed by 5 bases and J by 4 bases, leaving 17 bases between them. There are 15 residues in the CDR3. The CDR3 loop is CASSTPPGQATEAFF. The CDR3 DNA sequence: TGTGCCAGCAGCACGCCCCCGGGGCAGGCCACTGAAGCTTTCTTT.

The V call is TRBV20-1, the J call TRBJ2-5; the D is unclear. Germline lookup yields CDR1 DFQATT and CDR2 SNEGSKA (reference sequence). V was pared by 6 bases and J by 1 base, with 21 bases between. This CDR3 contains 16 residues. CDR3 nucleotide sequence: TGCAGTGCCTTCTCCCTTGACTCGATTTCCCAAGAGACCCAGTACTTC. This sequence encodes CSAFSLDSISQETQYF.

The table lists this clonotype with a count of one. An end of the junction does not agree with germline; a read error may underlie this. This chain uses TRBV9 with TRBJ2-7; D not certain. CDR1 is SGDLS, CDR2 YYNGEE, per germline. CDR3 size: 14 residues. CDR3 amino acids: CAGSPRLRFYEQYF. CDR3 in DNA: TGTGCCGGCAGCCCTCGACTGCGTTTCTACGAGCAGTACTTC. Supplemented by reference TRBV9 and TRBJ2-7, the full variable domain reads DSGVTQTPKHLITATGQRVTLRCSPRSGDLSVYWYQQSLDQGLQFLIQYYNGEERAKGNILERFSAQQFPDLHSELNLSSLELGDSALYFCAGSPRLRFYEQYFGPGTRLTVT.

This chain links TRBV5-6 with TRBJ2-1; weak D call: TRBD1 (5 bases). V shed 4 bases and J shed 9 bases, with 8 bases lying between them. Per the germline V gene, CDR1 is SGHDT and CDR2 is YYEEEE. This CDR3 is built from 11 residues. CDR3 nucleotide sequence: TGTGCCAGCAGCGCAGGGTTTGAGCAGTTCTTC. Amino acids: CASSAGFEQFF. Supplemented by reference TRBV5-6 and TRBJ2-1, the full variable domain reads DAGVTQSPTHLIKTRGQQVTLRCSPKSGHDTVSWYQQALGQGPQFIFQYYEEEERQRGNFPDRFSGHQFPNYSSELNVNALLLGDSALYLCASSAGFEQFFGPGTRLTVL.